This TCR beta chain was found in a study of blood T cell repertoires in COVID-19. Trimming took off 0 bases at V and 3 bases at J, with 15 bases between the two ends. Germline CDR1 LNHDA, CDR2 SQIVND (reference sequence). The CDR3 loop spans 17 amino acids. Recovery among Cohort 3 donors was established by two negative PCRs, clearance, or symptom resolution. In the original workflow: Amplified reference gene primers provided the basis for estimating nucleated cell counts. Profiling relied on immunoSEQ multiplex PCR, and the TCRdb table lists in-frame clones only, not all of them. Clone size and the V and J calls come from that table; the DNA yielded D and trimming. The sample includes 200,000 to 250,000 clones, 70% to 85% of them seen just once.

The receptor comes from a man aged 35 to 55 who had recovered from COVID-19. The chain is built from TRBV19 and TRBJ1-5, with D unresolved. The sample taken for sequencing was PBMCs or T cells enriched from blood (not recorded which). CDR3: CASSIDRRRGPNQPQHF. The CDR3 nucleotides are TGTGCCAGTAGTATAGATCGGAGACGAGGGCCCAATCAGCCCCAGCATTTT. Looking up the rest from reference TRBV19 and TRBJ1-5 gives the full variable domain: DGGITQSPKYLFRKEGQNVTLSCEQNLNHDAMYWYRQDPGQGLRLIYYSQIVNDFQKGDIAEGYSVSREKKESFPLTVTSAQKNPTAFYLCASSIDRRRGPNQPQHFGDGTRLSIL.